These 16 T cell receptor beta chains share one sample of origin, sequenced in a study of blood T cells in healthy people across ages. It was with a sample-barcoded 5' primer and a J-beta primer mix that a second PCR of about 6 to 11 cycles was run. MiXCR, applied by TCRdb to the 5' RACE reads, yields one record per CDR3 protein. The sample has about 1.1 million distinct CDR3 sequences, 35% to 40% seen once; the top ten hold 10% to 15%. The source material was blood. These receptors were collected from a man aged 18-30 years in good health.

V usage is TRBV29-1 and J usage is TRBJ2-1; D perhaps matches TRBD2 (6 bases). CDR1 is SQVTM and CDR2 is ANQGSEA in the germline V gene. The CDR3 extends over 14 amino acids. V lost 7 bases, J lost 7 bases, and 20 bases lay in between. CDR3 sequence (DNA): TGCAGCGCCGAGGGACTTCGGGAAGGGAATGAGCAGTTCTTC. It codes for CSAEGLREGNEQFF.

This clonotype was seen many times. J is TRBJ2-1 and V is TRBV7-2; D might be TRBD2 (7 bases). Germline V lookup: CDR1 SGHTA, CDR2 FQGNSA. This CDR3 spans 17 amino acids. The V and J ends lost 4 bases and 0 bases respectively, with 16 bases between them. The CDR3 sequence is CASSYRLGGLSYNEQFF. CDR3 sequence (DNA): TGTGCCAGCAGCTACCGTCTCGGGGGGCTCTCCTACAATGAGCAGTTCTTC. The whole variable domain, remainder taken from reference TRBV7-2 and TRBJ2-1, is GAGVSQSPSNKVTEKGKDVELRCDPISGHTALYWYRQSLGQGLEFLIYFQGNSAPDKSGLPSDRFSAERTGGSVSTLTIQRTQQEDSAVYLCASSYRLGGLSYNEQFFGPGTRLTVL.

A few counts support this clonotype. This rearrangement joins TRBV6-2 or TRBV6-3 to TRBJ1-2, with TRBD1 matching over 8 bases. CDR1 MNHEY and CDR2 SVGEGT come from the germline V gene. The CDR3 spans 15 residues. V was clipped by 5 bases and J by 2 bases; unmatched bases: 7. CDR3 coding DNA: TGTGCCAGCAGTCCAACGACAGGGGCGAACTATGGCTACACCTTC. This gives the protein CASSPTTGANYGYTF.

This sequence joins TRBV20-1 and TRBJ1-2; D is unclear. The CDR3 is 13 residues long. V was clipped by 4 bases and J by 6 bases, with 15 bases between them. Per germline, CDR1 DFQATT and CDR2 SNEGSKA (reference sequence). CDR3 DNA sequence: TGCAGTGCTAAGTTGGAGCAGGATCATGGCTACACCTTC. It encodes CSAKLEQDHGYTF.

This sequence joins TRBV28 and TRBJ2-1, with D perhaps being TRBD1 or TRBD2 (5 bases each). The CDR3 is 16 amino acids. CDR1 and CDR2 from the germline V gene are MDHEN and SYDVKM. The V gene lost 4 bases and the J gene lost 9 bases, with 22 bases spanning the gap. The chain's CDR3 is CASSSESGGIRFEQFF. As DNA, the CDR3 is TGTGCCAGCAGTTCCGAATCTGGGGGAATAAGGTTTGAGCAGTTCTTC.

CDR3 coding DNA: TGTGCCAGCCCTCGGGGACAGAACACCGGGGAGCTGTTTTTT. It specifies CASPRGQNTGELFF. This chain links TRBV2 with TRBJ2-2, with TRBD1 as a possible D gene (6 bases). Per the germline V gene, CDR1 is SNHLY and CDR2 is FYNNEI. CDR3 length: 14 residues. Between the trimmed V and J ends, which lost 8 bases and 1 base, there was a span of 11 bases. The whole variable domain, filled in from reference TRBV2 and TRBJ2-2, reads EPEVTQTPSHQVTQMGQEVILRCVPISNHLYFYWYRQILGQKVEFLVSFYNNEISEKSEIFDDQFSVERPDGSNFTLKIRSTKLEDSAMYFCASPRGQNTGELFFGEGSRLTVL.

This clonotype was detected a few times. The J gene is TRBJ2-1, the V gene TRBV9; 9 bases agree with TRBD1. CDR3 length: 15 amino acids. The junction had 7 bases not matched to a gene; V was cut back by 5 bases and J by 4 bases. CDR1 SGDLS and CDR2 YYNGEE come from the germline V gene. The CDR3 DNA reads TGTGCCAGCAGTGGGGTGGGGACAGGGTACAATGAGCAGTTCTTC. It is translated as CASSGVGTGYNEQFF.

CDR3 coding DNA: TGCAGCGTTCAAGGGGACGGGAATCAGCCCCAGCATTTT. Protein product: CSVQGDGNQPQHF. J is TRBJ1-5 and V is TRBV29-1; D may be TRBD1 (5 bases). In germline, CDR1 is SQVTM, CDR2 ANQGSEA. V dropped 5 bases and J dropped 4 bases, with 12 bases sitting between them. The CDR3 has 13 residues.

This clonotype was detected only a few times. This chain joins TRBV7-2 and TRBJ1-2; D ambiguous. Germline V gene lookup returns CDR1 SGHTA and CDR2 FQGNSA. Deletions cut 2 bases from V and 7 bases from J, with 11 bases between. CDR3 length: 13 residues. The CDR3 DNA is TGTGCCAGCAGCTTAACAACAGCCTCTGGCTACACCTTC. This translates into CASSLTTASGYTF.

V is TRBV29-1 and J is TRBJ2-4; 10 nucleotides line up with TRBD1. Germline lookup yields CDR1 SQVTM and CDR2 ANQGSEA. This CDR3 is built from 12 residues. J gave up 15 bases and V 5 bases, and 10 bases lay outside the gene matches. CDR3 protein: CSVTGTGDRWYF. The CDR3 coding sequence is TGCAGCGTTACCGGGACAGGGGATCGGTGGTACTTC.

This chain uses TRBV4-2 with TRBJ2-3; D remains unclear. The CDR3 is 12 residues long. Germline CDR1 is LGHNA and CDR2 is YNFKEQ. V was clipped by 0 bases and J by 8 bases, with 6 bases between them. CDR3 nucleotides: TGTGCCAGCAGCCAAGAGTTTAGTACGCAGTATTTT. Its protein is CASSQEFSTQYF.

This chain joins TRBV6-1 and TRBJ1-5, with D maybe TRBD1 (5 bases). Germline V CDR1 and CDR2: MNHNS, SASEGT. The CDR3 contains 14 residues. The ends were cut back, 2 bases at V and 2 bases at J, with 7 bases in the middle. The CDR3 DNA reads as TGTGCCAGCAGTGAATGGGGCGGCAATCAGCCCCAGCATTTT. This gives the protein CASSEWGGNQPQHF.

This clonotype occurred a few times. This chain links TRBV11-2 with TRBJ2-3; no reliable D call. Deletions cut 0 bases from V and 1 base from J, with 17 bases between. This CDR3 has 18 amino acids. Germline values: CDR1 SGHAT, CDR2 FQNNGV. CDR3 region: CASSLDPEDPIRTDTQYF. The CDR3 bases are TGTGCCAGCAGCTTAGATCCTGAGGACCCCATACGCACAGATACGCAGTATTTT.

This clonotype appeared a few times. This sequence joins TRBV20-1 and TRBJ1-6; 7 positions match TRBD1. The germline gives CDR1 DFQATT, CDR2 SNEGSKA (reference sequence). This CDR3 region has 14 residues. V was pared by 2 bases and J by 9 bases, with 7 bases of the junction left unmatched. The CDR3 DNA sequence: TGCAGTGCTAGACAGACAGGGATTGGTTCACCCCTCCACTTT. As protein: CSARQTGIGSPLHF.

A few counts support this clonotype. This chain links TRBV27 with TRBJ1-5; tentatively, D is TRBD1 (5 bases). The CDR3 extends over 14 amino acids. Trimming cost V 4 bases and J 9 bases, with 16 bases left between them. Germline CDR1 is MNHEY and CDR2 is SMNVEV (reference sequence). CDR3 in amino acids: CASSSGTGVGPQHF. The CDR3 nucleotides are TGTGCCAGCAGTTCCGGGACGGGTGTGGGGCCCCAGCATTTT.

The V gene is TRBV6-2 or TRBV6-3, the J gene TRBJ2-3; D not resolved. Germline V gene lookup returns CDR1 MNHEY and CDR2 SVGEGT. V shed 4 bases and J shed 2 bases, with 7 bases lying between them. The CDR3 totals 13 residues. CDR3 in amino acids: CASSLYITDTQYF. The CDR3 DNA reads TGTGCCAGCAGTTTGTACATCACAGATACGCAGTATTTT.